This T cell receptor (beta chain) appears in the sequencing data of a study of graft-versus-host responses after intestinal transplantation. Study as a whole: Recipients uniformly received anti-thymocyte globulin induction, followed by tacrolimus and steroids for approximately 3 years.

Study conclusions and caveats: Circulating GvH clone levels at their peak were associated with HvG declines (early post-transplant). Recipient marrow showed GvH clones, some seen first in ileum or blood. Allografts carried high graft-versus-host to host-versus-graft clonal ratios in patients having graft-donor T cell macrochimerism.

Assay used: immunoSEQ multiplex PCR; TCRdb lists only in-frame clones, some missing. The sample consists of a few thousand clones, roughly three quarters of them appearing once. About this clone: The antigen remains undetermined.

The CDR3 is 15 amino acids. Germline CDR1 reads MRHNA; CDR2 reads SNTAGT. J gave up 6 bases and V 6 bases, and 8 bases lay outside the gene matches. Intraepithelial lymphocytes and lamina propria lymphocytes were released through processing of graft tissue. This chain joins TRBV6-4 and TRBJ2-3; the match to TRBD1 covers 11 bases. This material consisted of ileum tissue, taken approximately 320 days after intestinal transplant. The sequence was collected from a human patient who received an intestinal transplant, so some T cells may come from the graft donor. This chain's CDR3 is CASRRTGGGKDTQYF. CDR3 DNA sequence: TGTGCCAGCAGACGGACAGGGGGCGGAAAGGATACGCAGTATTTT.